This T cell receptor beta chain stems from a study of patients and donors after allogeneic stem cell transplantation. TCRdb re-called the RT-PCR reads with MiXCR, one entry per CDR3 protein. Among approximately 250,000 distinct CDR3 sequences listed, roughly 15% were seen once. V lost 0 bases to trimming and J lost 0 bases; unmatched junction nucleotides: 5. Germline CDR1 is LGHDT and CDR2 is YNNKEL (reference sequence). This CDR3 has 17 residues. The gene calls are TRBV3-1 and TRBJ2-1; 7 bases line up with TRBD1. Sequenced material: blood, either unsorted or a sorted T cell fraction (not recorded which). This clonotype was obtained from a human donor who was either an allogeneic HSCT recipient or a stem cell or donor lymphocyte infusion donor (not recorded which). It is not recorded whose cells these are; they may come from a transplant donor. The CDR3 here is CASSQEGGSYSYNEQFF. The CDR3 DNA sequence: TGTGCCAGCAGCCAAGAAGGGGGCTCCTACTCCTACAATGAGCAGTTCTTC.